This T cell receptor beta chain was identified in a study of immune evolution from preneoplasia to lung adenocarcinoma (dated by TCRdb to the early 2020s). Broadly, across the study: HLA loss of heterozygosity was seen in approximately 6.5%, 16% and 36% of AIS, MIA and ADC lesions, and in no AAH lesions. TCR sequencing data came from a few dozen patients. Resected precursor lesions (AAH, AIS, MIA) and invasive adenocarcinomas were compared against paired morphologically normal lung tissue. POLYSOLVER was used to infer Class I HLA alleles from exome data, while LOHHLA was used to detect allele-specific HLA loss. According to the study, about a hundred samples went through TCR sequencing. A total of under 60 patients with pulmonary nodules who underwent surgical resection were included in the overall cohort. The immune data were combined with whole exome sequencing and methylation data from the same cohort of nodules. The study combined immune gene expression, TCR sequencing and multiplex immunofluorescence to profile immune contexture across lung adenocarcinoma precursors and invasive adenocarcinoma. Sample size was determined by specimen availability and not by a prior power calculation.

About this clone: Its cognate antigen has yet to be identified. Base qualities are not provided; no much larger clone lies one nucleotide away.

Trimming costs V 5 bases and J 2 bases, and their ends lie 13 bases apart. Measured from the cysteine to the phenylalanine, the CDR3 is 14 residues long. Solely the CDR3 DNA is kept, with 42 bases framed from the first base. The germline V gene supplies CDR1 MNHEY and CDR2 SVGAGI. Resection was performed on patients in Japan or China between the mid-2010s and the late 2010s. Histologic diagnosis of each case was confirmed independently by two lung cancer pathologists on H&E slides. For nucleic acid extraction, premalignant or tumor cells were enriched by macro-dissection following pathologic assessment. The AllPrep DNA/RNA FFPE Kit was used to isolate DNA from FFPE tissue. The full study reports these points: Findings were based on association rather than direct causation; larger cohorts with long-term follow-up and longitudinal biopsies were deemed needed. Because all patients came from Japan and China, whether the findings apply to Western populations was uncertain. The highest top T cell clone frequencies were observed in normal lung, and a progressive decrease in top T cell clone frequencies appeared to occur from AAH through AIS, MIA and invasive adenocarcinoma. KRAS-mutant nodules showed the highest T cell clonality compared with EGFR-mutant or double wild-type lesions. Clonality was highest in normal lung, while later-stage lesions appeared to have lower clonality but higher T cell density and diversity.

The immunoSEQ hsTCRbeta Kit was used to sequence TCR beta CDR3 regions from DNA. The source study handled its data this way. The ImmunoSEQ Analyzer was used to analyse the TCR sequencing data. T cell clonality was defined as 1 minus Pielou's evenness computed on productive rearrangements. T cell diversity was measured with the inverse Simpson index on productive templates. T cell density was defined as TCR beta template counts normalized to usable DNA, with usable DNA estimated by amplification and sequencing of housekeeping genes. TCR metrics were compared across histologic stages using two-sided Kruskal-Wallis tests. TCRdb obtained this table from immuneACCESS and retained in-frame rearrangements with V and J assigned. These tables miss some clones; where compared with another copy, unresolved V genes account for less than half of the shortfall, and the remainder is unexplained. The V and J calls and the clone size are those of that table, but D and trimming were determined from the DNA. For this sample the table gives tens of thousands of clones, of which about two thirds were detected only once. The ten biggest clones cover 5.7% of the sample.

This receptor chain uses TRBV6-5 and TRBJ2-7, with TRBD1 as a weak D call on 7 bases. Sequenced: FFPE invasive lung adenocarcinoma tissue. In light of the paper, this sample's cell subset or site label describes: frankly invasive lung adenocarcinoma (ADC). The origin of this receptor is a person in their sixties with invasive lung adenocarcinoma. Some clones in this sample may be carry-over from other donors' samples. The CDR3 protein: CASSQGGITYEQYF. The DNA reads TGTGCCAGCAGTCAGGGGGGTATAACCTACGAGCAGTACTTC.